This T cell receptor beta chain was captured by sequencing in a study of shared clonotypes between healthy human individuals (dated by TCRdb to between 2020 and 2021). About the study as a whole: The cohort comprised a couple of women and three men aged 18 to 49 years. Per donor, three plates each were used for CD4 naive and CD4 memory, two for CD8 naive, and one for CD8 memory. To estimate repertoire size and how much clonotype sharing occurs between individuals, the study deeply sequenced the blood TCR repertoires of a handful of healthy adults. To increase sequencing depth and limit assay-specific biases, different laboratories used diverse techniques to prepare libraries and sequence TCR repertoires. Each donor's leukapheresis produced roughly between roughly 0.85 and 9 billion PBMCs.

Details on this clone: The antigen this receptor binds is unknown. Qualities for individual bases were not recorded, and no much larger clone is one base off.

Beyond this particular receptor, the publication reports: About 5% of naive CD4, roughly 3.5% of naive CD8, about 2.5% of memory CD4, and roughly 0.4% of memory CD8 clonotypes were shared across several donors. Naive subsets generally had larger estimated clonotype richness than memory subsets. The small number of donors limited the genetic and exposure-history diversity represented. Incomplete sequencing was indicated by rarefaction of sorted-subset datasets, despite the large sequencing depth. Based on pairwise subsampling, the degree of clonotype sharing among donors was expected to be affected by sequencing depth. Sampling was limited to blood, and TCR repertoires in tissue likely differ from TCR repertoires in blood. Higher generation probabilities were observed for clonotypes shared by all four sorted-subset donors than for non-shared clonotypes.

Using the deep immunoSEQ assay, TCR CDR3 regions were amplified from genomic DNA by multiplex PCR. Genomic DNA extracted from each cell subset was distributed evenly over all wells of several immunoSEQ 96-well plates, and each plate served as one replicate. Each replicate PCR for sorted subsets received about 200 ng genomic DNA, equal to roughly 33,000 T cell genomes. Purified libraries were measured with a Qubit 3.0 fluorometer, size-checked on a Bioanalyzer 2100, and measured again with the KAPA Library Quantification kit. Every immunoSEQ 96-well plate was sequenced on a separate single-read 150-cycle Illumina NextSeq 550 flow cell. As for the original processing: Because the immunoSEQ output included only junctional sequences and no quality scores, the filtering could not be the same as the filtering used for full-length reads. To assign V/J genes and CDR3, sequences were annotated against IMGT germline references using PyIR, a Python wrapper for IgBLAST v1.9. Reads were filtered out if the reads had weak V/J assignments (E-value above 1e-6), no CDR3, stop codons, out-of-frame junctions, or ambiguous translated residues. V3J clonotypes were defined as sequences sharing an identical inferred V gene, J gene, and CDR3 amino acid sequence. To compute the percentage overlap between repertoires, the number of shared unique clonotypes was divided by the size of the smaller repertoire. RTK rarefaction, the Chao1 estimator, and Recon v2.1 estimates of unobserved clonotypes were used to assess repertoire richness. For all TCRbeta clonotypes obtained by the gDNA method from a handful of donors, generation probabilities were computed with OLGA. Drawn from immuneACCESS, this table holds only the in-frame rearrangements with V and J called that TCRdb kept. Clones are partly lost; checked studies trace under half to an unresolved V gene and leave the rest unexplained. V, J and clone size reflect that table, while D and trimming were determined from the DNA. The sample table shows 950,000 to 1,100,000 clones, and about 75% are seen once. Roughly 1.4% of the sample is taken by the ten largest.

Healthy HIV-negative adults with no recently reported acute infections or vaccinations were included as donors. Every donor was a Caucasian adult living in Nashville, Tennessee, USA. CD4+ T cells were enriched by magnetic negative selection; naive cells were then positively selected on CD45RA, and the negative fraction formed the memory subset. Blood was obtained by leukapheresis, after which PBMCs were separated by Ficoll-Histopaque density gradient centrifugation and cryopreserved in liquid nitrogen vapor phase. Analytical flow cytometry was used to check the purity and quantity of every magnetically sorted T cell population. From each sorted fraction, genomic DNA was isolated and quantified by UV absorbance on a Nanodrop 2000c. Material for sequencing was memory CD4+ T cells sorted from blood. This specimen's cell subset or site label, per the study, means: CD45RA-negative fraction. The clonotype was recovered from a young man in good health.

The CDR3 region reads CASSQGASLANTGELFF. The base sequence is TGCGCCAGCAGCCAAGGGGCAAGCCTCGCGAACACCGGGGAGCTGTTTTTT. The rearrangement joined TRBV4-1 to TRBJ2-2; no D segment can be confidently identified. V sheds 1 base and J sheds 0 bases, leaving 12 bases between their ends. The CDR3 holds 17 amino acids from the cysteine to the phenylalanine. Solely the CDR3 DNA is kept, with 51 bases framed from the first base. The germline V gene provides CDR1 MGHRA and CDR2 YSYEKL.